The 29 T cell receptor beta chains below come from one sample, sequenced in a study of blood T cell repertoires in COVID-19. The assay was immunoSEQ multiplex PCR, and TCRdb's table has in-frame clones only and misses some. The sample lists about 120,000 clones; more than 80% were seen once. The specimen was peripheral blood. Every receptor here comes from a woman between 35 and 50 years old with acute or convalescent COVID-19.

The chain links TRBV7-5 to TRBJ1-4. TRBV7-5 corresponds to a pseudogene. The CDR3 is made up of 19 amino acids. The CDR3 sequence is CVRSLEWLEIIATNEKLFF. In nucleotides, the CDR3 is TGTGTCAGAAGCTTAGAGTGGCTAGAAATAATTGCAACTAATGAAAAACTGTTTTTT.

The V and J genes are TRBV9 and TRBJ2-7, with TRBD1 matching 7 bases. The CDR3 is 15 amino acids. The V gene end was trimmed by 0 bases and the J gene end by 2 bases; junction bases not matched to a gene: 5. Germline V lookup: CDR1 SGDLS, CDR2 YYNGEE. The CDR3 nucleotides are TGTGCCAGCAGCGTAGCTCCGGGACAGACCTACGAGCAGTACTTC. Translated: CASSVAPGQTYEQYF.

The V call is TRBV20-1, the J call TRBJ1-1; 7 nucleotides line up with TRBD1. Germline V lookup: CDR1 DFQATT, CDR2 SNEGSKA (reference sequence). CDR3 length: 11 amino acids. V gave up 3 bases and J gave up 8 bases; unmatched junction bases: 3. The CDR3 nucleotides read TGCAGTGCTAGCCGACAGGGAGAAGCTTTCTTT. Translated, it gives CSASRQGEAFF.

The genes are TRBV6-2 or TRBV6-3 and TRBJ1-1, with a tentative D call TRBD1 (5 bases). From germline, CDR1 is MNHEY and CDR2 SVGEGT. The V end was cut by 5 bases, the J end by 1 base, with 8 bases between. The CDR3 contains 13 residues. CDR3 residues: CASSGQGNTEAFF. The CDR3 bases are TGTGCCAGCAGTGGGCAGGGGAACACTGAAGCTTTCTTT.

This chain joins TRBV29-1 and TRBJ2-7; TRBD1 aligns across 7 bases. Germline trimming cut 7 bases from V and 7 bases from J; bases unmatched to any gene: 10. The germline V gene encodes CDR1 SQVTM and CDR2 ANQGSEA. This CDR3 has 12 residues. The DNA of the CDR3 is TGCAGCGGAACCCAGGGGGTTGGGGAGCAGTACTTC. It is translated as CSGTQGVGEQYF.

The gene calls are TRBV27 and TRBJ2-2, with TRBD1 identical over 12 bases. The CDR3 is made up of 18 amino acids. Trimming cost V 0 bases and J 4 bases; bases outside gene matches: 6. CDR1 and CDR2 from the germline V gene are MNHEY and SMNVEV (reference sequence). The CDR3 region is CASSLSPGQGATTGELFF. CDR3 in DNA: TGTGCCAGCAGTTTATCTCCGGGACAGGGGGCGACCACCGGGGAGCTGTTTTTT.

The chain couples TRBV11-2 to TRBJ2-5; D is ambiguous. Germline CDR1 and CDR2: SGHAT and FQNNGV. V dropped 3 bases and J dropped 4 bases, with 6 bases sitting between them. The CDR3 spans 12 residues. The DNA of the CDR3 is TGTGCCAGCAGCTTTATGGCAGAGACCCAGTACTTC. The encoded protein is CASSFMAETQYF. The entire variable domain, with the rest obtained from reference TRBV11-2 and TRBJ2-5, is as follows: EAGVAQSPRYKIIEKRQSVAFWCNPISGHATLYWYQQILGQGPKLLIQFQNNGVVDDSQLPKDRFSAERLKGVDSTLKIQPAKLEDSAVYLCASSFMAETQYFGPGTRLLVL.

The J gene is TRBJ2-1, the V gene TRBV5-5; D is perhaps TRBD2 (6 bases). Germline CDR1 reads SGHKS; CDR2 reads YYEKEE (reference sequence). V was trimmed by 3 bases and J by 5 bases, leaving 9 bases between them. This CDR3 is built from 13 residues. The CDR3 sequence: CASSWGTDNEQFF. Here the CDR3 DNA reads TGTGCCAGCAGCTGGGGGACTGACAATGAGCAGTTCTTC.

The rearrangement uses TRBV18 and TRBJ2-2; tentatively, D is TRBD1 (5 bases). The CDR3 is 15 amino acids. The V gene's germline CDR1 is KGHSH and CDR2 LQKENI. Trimming took off 4 bases at V and 2 bases at J, with 11 bases between the two ends. The CDR3 nucleotides are TGTGCCAGCTCACTCCAGGGCCACAACACCGGGGAGCTGTTTTTT. Protein: CASSLQGHNTGELFF.

The gene calls are TRBV30 and TRBJ2-2; the match to TRBD1 covers 7 bases. The germline V gene encodes CDR1 GTSNPN and CDR2 SVGIG (reference sequence). CDR3 size: 14 residues. V dropped 5 bases and J dropped 0; count of bases not matched to a gene: 3. In nucleotides, the CDR3 is TGTGCCTGGCGACAGGGCTCGAACACCGGGGAGCTGTTTTTT. It is translated as CAWRQGSNTGELFF.

This rearrangement joins TRBV16 to TRBJ1-1; TRBD1 might be the D (6 bases). V dropped 4 bases and J dropped 3 bases, with 12 bases sitting between them. Germline V gene sequence: CDR1 KGHSY, CDR2 FQNENV. The CDR3 spans 14 residues. CDR3 in amino acids: CASSRHTGYTEAFF. For the CDR3, the DNA is TGTGCCAGCAGCCGCCATACAGGGTACACTGAAGCTTTCTTT.

A single count supports this clone. V gene TRBV7-2 combines with J gene TRBJ1-1; maybe TRBD1 (5 bases). Germline V lookup: CDR1 SGHTA, CDR2 FQGNSA. The V and J ends lost 6 bases and 1 base respectively, with 9 bases between them. This CDR3 contains 13 residues. As DNA, the CDR3 is TGTGCCAGCAGTTCTCAGGGGAACACTGAAGCTTTCTTT. Its protein is CASSSQGNTEAFF. The entire variable domain, with the rest obtained from reference TRBV7-2 and TRBJ1-1, is as follows: GAGVSQSPSNKVTEKGKDVELRCDPISGHTALYWYRQSLGQGLEFLIYFQGNSAPDKSGLPSDRFSAERTGGSVSTLTIQRTQQEDSAVYLCASSSQGNTEAFFGQGTRLTVV.

The J gene is TRBJ1-4, the V gene TRBV28; TRBD1 might be the D (6 bases). Germline CDR1 is MDHEN and CDR2 is SYDVKM. Trimming took 6 bases from V and 8 from J, leaving 19 bases between them. There are 15 residues in the CDR3. The CDR3 loop is CASSEFSGVKEKLFF. CDR3 nucleotides: TGTGCCAGCAGCGAGTTTTCAGGGGTAAAGGAAAAACTGTTTTTT.

V and J are TRBV3-1 (or the pseudogene TRBV3-2) and TRBJ1-6; D gene uncertain. Trimming left V 1 base short and J 0 bases short, with 19 bases between. The CDR3 spans 20 residues. CDR1 LGHDT and CDR2 YNNKEL come from the germline V gene (reference sequence). The CDR3 DNA follows: TGTGCCAGCAGCCAAGGTCCTTGGACTCCCAAGAGCTCCTATAATTCACCCCTCCACTTT. Its translation: CASSQGPWTPKSSYNSPLHF.

The chain recombines TRBV7-9 with TRBJ2-6, with unresolved D. The CDR3 runs to 17 residues. The germline V gene encodes CDR1 SEHNR and CDR2 FQNEAQ (reference sequence). V lost 5 bases and J lost 2, with 16 bases in between. The DNA for the CDR3 is TGTGCCAGCAGCGCAGTGGGTTCCAGGACTGGGGCCAACGTCCTGACTTTC. Encoded protein: CASSAVGSRTGANVLTF. Full variable domain (remainder filled in from reference TRBV7-9 and TRBJ2-6): DTGVSQNPRHKITKRGQNVTFRCDPISEHNRLYWYRQTLGQGPEFLTYFQNEAQLEKSRLLSDRFSAERPKGSFSTLEIQRTEQGDSAMYLCASSAVGSRTGANVLTFGAGSRLTVL.

This clone appeared once. The rearrangement uses TRBV28 and TRBJ1-2; D perhaps matches TRBD1 (5 bases). CDR1 and CDR2 from the germline V gene are MDHEN and SYDVKM. The CDR3 has 13 amino acids. Between the trimmed V and J ends, which lost 6 bases and 7 bases, there was a span of 15 bases. CDR3 nucleotide sequence: TGTGCCAGCAGACGAGGGGAGGTTCTTGGCTACACCTTC. It specifies CASRRGEVLGYTF.

The V gene is TRBV2, the J gene TRBJ1-2, with TRBD1 matching over 12 bases. The CDR3 runs 17 residues. After removal of 6 bases from V and 6 bases from J, the junction contained 14 bases not matched to a gene. Germline lookup yields CDR1 SNHLY and CDR2 FYNNEI. The CDR3 region has the DNA TGTGCCAGCAGCGTAACCGGGACAGGGGGCGCGAGGCATGGCTACACCTTC. The encoded protein is CASSVTGTGGARHGYTF.

This rearrangement joins TRBV28 to TRBJ2-1; a possible D gene is TRBD2 (6 bases). Germline V gene sequence: CDR1 MDHEN, CDR2 SYDVKM. The ends were cut back, 8 bases at V and 9 bases at J, with 14 bases in the middle. The CDR3 is 12 residues long. CDR3 nucleotides: TGTGCCAGCGACGGGGGAATGGGTGAGCAGTTCTTC. Translated: CASDGGMGEQFF.

This chain uses TRBV19 with TRBJ1-3; perhaps TRBD1 as D (5 bases). Germline lookup yields CDR1 LNHDA and CDR2 SQIVND (reference sequence). Trimming took off 5 bases at V and 2 bases at J, with 19 bases between the two ends. The CDR3 consists of 17 residues. The chain's CDR3 is CASSPTKRGSAGNTIYF. CDR3 coding DNA: TGTGCCAGTAGTCCCACCAAAAGGGGCAGCGCTGGAAACACCATATATTTT.

This rearrangement joins TRBV4-1 to TRBJ2-3, with D maybe TRBD2 (6 bases). Per germline, CDR1 MGHRA and CDR2 YSYEKL. With 4 bases removed from V and 4 bases from J, the gap between germline ends came to 18 bases. The CDR3 runs 16 residues. The CDR3 loop reads CASSPEGGGVSDTQYF. The CDR3 DNA follows: TGCGCCAGCAGCCCGGAAGGTGGCGGGGTGTCAGATACGCAGTATTTT.

This chain uses TRBV7-8 with TRBJ1-1; tentatively, D is TRBD1 (5 bases). The V gene's germline CDR1 is SGHVS and CDR2 FQNEAQ. Trimming stripped 1 base from V and 7 bases from J, with 10 bases between. The CDR3 has 13 amino acids. The CDR3 loop reads CASSLGGGGEAFF. Here the CDR3 DNA reads TGTGCCAGCAGCTTAGGGGGGGGTGGTGAAGCTTTCTTT.

In its sample, this clone was seen once. V and J are TRBV4-1 and TRBJ2-3; maybe TRBD2 (6 bases). CDR1 and CDR2 (germline): MGHRA, YSYEKL. V shed 0 bases and J shed 6 bases, with 19 bases lying between them. There are 17 residues in the CDR3. As DNA, the CDR3 is TGCGCCAGCAGCCAAGATACGGCGGGGCGGGGTCCTGATACGCAGTATTTT. This codes for CASSQDTAGRGPDTQYF.

The gene calls are TRBV12-5 and TRBJ2-5, with 9 positions matching TRBD2. In germline, CDR1 is LGHNT, CDR2 FRNRAP. J was trimmed by 4 bases and V by 1 base; bases with no gene match: 4. The CDR3 has 15 residues. Here the CDR3 DNA reads TGTGCTAGTGGTTTGGGGCTAGCGGGGTTAGAGACCCAGTACTTC. Its translation: CASGLGLAGLETQYF. The variable domain in full, with the rest retrieved from reference TRBV12-5 and TRBJ2-5, is DARVTQTPRHKVTEMGQEVTMRCQPILGHNTVFWYRQTMMQGLELLAYFRNRAPLDDSGMPKDRFSAEMPDATLATLKIQPSEPRDSAVYFCASGLGLAGLETQYFGPGTRLLVL.

This chain links TRBV15 with TRBJ2-3; 8 bases fit TRBD1. The CDR3 has 16 residues. With V trimmed by 2 bases and J by 2 bases, 6 bases remained unmatched. Germline loops: CDR1 LNHNV, CDR2 YYDKDF (reference sequence). The CDR3 DNA reads as TGTGCCACCAGCAGATCCGACAGGGGTAACACAGATACGCAGTATTTT. Amino acid sequence: CATSRSDRGNTDTQYF.

The chain combines TRBV7-2 with TRBJ1-3; weak D call: TRBD1 (6 bases). The germline V and J ends were trimmed by 5 bases and 4 bases, with 24 bases remaining between them. Germline CDR1 reads SGHTA; CDR2 reads FQGNSA. CDR3 length: 18 residues. The CDR3: CASSITGTSTGSGNTIYF. CDR3 in DNA: TGTGCCAGCAGCATAACCGGGACATCCACAGGGTCGGGAAACACCATATATTTT.

CDR3 nucleotide sequence: TGTGCCAGCAGCTCAGAAGCGGGGGCCAATGAGCAGTTCTTC. Encoded protein: CASSSEAGANEQFF. The chain is built from TRBV5-4 and TRBJ2-1; TRBD2 matches at 8 bases. The CDR3 contains 14 residues. CDR1 is SGHNT, CDR2 YYREEE, per germline (reference sequence). The V and J ends lost 3 bases and 6 bases, in that order; junction bases with no gene match: 5.

This clone was seen just once. This rearrangement joins TRBV10-3 to TRBJ1-5, with D tentatively TRBD1 (6 bases). The germline CDR1 and CDR2 sequences are ENHRY and SYGVKD. The CDR3 is made up of 15 amino acids. V lost 0 bases and J lost 7, with 13 bases in between. The CDR3, as DNA: TGTGCCATCAGTGAGTCGACGGGGGGCAGGCAGCCCCAGCATTTT. As protein: CAISESTGGRQPQHF.

The chain carries TRBV5-1 and TRBJ2-1, with D perhaps TRBD2 (5 bases). Germline loops: CDR1 SGHRS, CDR2 YFSETQ. The CDR3 is made up of 15 amino acids. With 4 bases removed from V and 9 bases from J, the gap between germline ends came to 20 bases. The DNA of the CDR3 is TGCGCCAGCAGCAAAAGCGGCTCCCCAAATGGTGAGCAGTTCTTC. As protein: CASSKSGSPNGEQFF. The full variable domain, its missing parts supplied by reference TRBV5-1 and TRBJ2-1, is KAGVTQTPRYLIKTRGQQVTLSCSPISGHRSVSWYQQTPGQGLQFLFEYFSETQRNKGNFPGRFSGRQFSNSRSEMNVSTLELGDSALYLCASSKSGSPNGEQFFGPGTRLTVL.

The chain combines TRBV6-5 with TRBJ1-6, with D possibly matching TRBD1 (6 bases). Trimming left V 8 bases short and J 1 base short, with 9 bases between. Germline loops: CDR1 MNHEY, CDR2 SVGAGI. This CDR3 is built from 14 residues. The CDR3 DNA follows: TGTGCCAGCGTTCAGGGGTCCTATAATTCACCCCTCCACTTT. The encoded protein is CASVQGSYNSPLHF.